These 16 T cell receptor beta chains share one sample of origin, sequenced in a study of shared clonotypes between healthy human individuals. TCRdb keeps only in-frame clones here, not all; method: immunoSEQ multiplex PCR. This sample has around 690,000 clones, with less than 95% found just once. The sequencing input was memory CD8+ T cells from PBMCs. Stated subset: CD45RO+ cells pooled with CCR7-negative TemRA cells. The receptors shown here come from a young man in good health. Some clones in this sample may be carry-over from other donors' samples.

J is TRBJ2-3 and V is TRBV29-1; a weak D match, TRBD2 (6 bases). CDR3 size: 14 residues. Deletions cut 3 bases from V and 4 bases from J, with 14 bases between. The germline gives CDR1 SQVTM, CDR2 ANQGSEA. The CDR3 sequence is CSVDPPGEADTQYF. The CDR3 region has the DNA TGCAGCGTTGACCCCCCGGGGGAGGCAGATACGCAGTATTTT.

The rearrangement joins TRBV5-8 to TRBJ2-3; D gene uncertain. V was pared by 10 bases and J by 5 bases, with 5 bases between. Germline CDR1 SGHTS, CDR2 YDEGEE. The CDR3 covers 9 residues. In DNA, the CDR3 is TGTGCCCAGCGAGATACGCAGTATTTT. Translating it yields CAQRDTQYF.

The count of this clone is one. The chain employs TRBV9 and TRBJ1-3; D is perhaps TRBD1 (6 bases). The V gene's germline CDR1 is SGDLS and CDR2 YYNGEE. The CDR3 consists of 14 residues. Trimming shortened V by 4 bases and J by 0 bases, and 8 bases separated the two germline ends. As DNA, the CDR3 is TGTGCCAGCAGCCCGGACAGCTCTGGAAACACCATATATTTT. It specifies CASSPDSSGNTIYF.

The chain employs TRBV28 and TRBJ1-5; D is ambiguous. There are 14 residues in the CDR3. V was shortened by 3 bases and J by 1 base, with 7 bases between the two germline ends. Germline CDR1 and CDR2: MDHEN and SYDVKM. DNA for the CDR3: TGTGCCAGCAGTTTCCGACGGAGCAATCAGCCCCAGCATTTT. Translation: CASSFRRSNQPQHF.

The V gene is TRBV27, the J gene TRBJ2-4; D unresolved. The CDR3 has 14 amino acids. Germline V gene sequence: CDR1 MNHEY, CDR2 SMNVEV (reference sequence). Trimming removed 6 bases from V and 1 base from J, with 10 bases in between. The CDR3 reads CASRSSGAKNIQYF. Here the CDR3 DNA reads TGTGCCAGCAGGTCCTCCGGGGCCAAAAACATTCAGTACTTC.

The chain joins TRBV6-4 to TRBJ1-2, with D uncertain. Germline CDR1 reads MRHNA; CDR2 reads SNTAGT. Trimming removed 0 bases at V and 7 bases at J, with 24 bases between. The CDR3 extends over 18 amino acids. CDR3 bases: TGTGCCAGCAGTGACTCGAGAAGATACTATAGGGTGGATGCTGGCTACACCTTC. It yields the protein CASSDSRRYYRVDAGYTF.

V is TRBV6-1 and J is TRBJ1-2; D is perhaps TRBD1 (5 bases). Germline assignment: CDR1 MNHNS and CDR2 SASEGT. CDR3 length: 13 amino acids. The V gene lost 0 bases and the J gene lost 8 bases, with 10 bases spanning the gap. The CDR3 loop reads CASSEAWTLGYTF. For the CDR3, the DNA is TGTGCCAGCAGTGAAGCTTGGACATTAGGCTACACCTTC.

This chain uses TRBV18 with TRBJ2-3; D is unclear. The CDR3 is 16 residues long. The germline gives CDR1 KGHSH, CDR2 LQKENI. The ends were cut back, 2 bases at V and 4 bases at J, with 16 bases in the middle. The CDR3 bases are TGTGCCAGCTCACCAGTCGCGAAAGGGTGGGCAGATACGCAGTATTTT. The encoded protein is CASSPVAKGWADTQYF.

This clone was seen repeatedly, ten times or more. This rearrangement joins TRBV27 to TRBJ2-7; D is unresolved. CDR3 length: 13 residues. The V end lost 5 bases, the J end lost 0 bases, and 8 bases lay between the germline ends. The germline V gene encodes CDR1 MNHEY and CDR2 SMNVEV (reference sequence). The CDR3 DNA is TGTGCCAGCAGTCCTATCAGCTCCTACGAGCAGTACTTC. This encodes CASSPISSYEQYF.

The rearrangement uses TRBV29-1 and TRBJ1-2; D remains ambiguous. Germline-derived CDR1 and CDR2 are SQVTM and ANQGSEA. The CDR3 is made up of 11 amino acids. V lost 7 bases, J lost 2 bases, and 8 bases lay in between. The CDR3 DNA sequence: TGCAGCGCTACCGGGAACTATGGCTACACCTTC. Amino acid sequence: CSATGNYGYTF.

The chain combines TRBV20-1 with TRBJ2-1; no firm D call. The CDR3 length is 11 residues. V was pared by 4 bases and J by 12 bases, with 13 bases between. Germline CDR1 is DFQATT and CDR2 is SNEGSKA (reference sequence). CDR3 DNA: TGCAGTGCTAATATTATGAGGTTGCAGTTCTTC. Amino acids: CSANIMRLQFF.

The chain links TRBV5-4 to TRBJ1-3, with no clear D. Trimming shortened V by 4 bases and J by 4 bases, and 12 bases separated the two germline ends. Germline loops: CDR1 SGHNT, CDR2 YYREEE (reference sequence). This CDR3 has 14 residues. The CDR3 sequence: CASSLHAPGNTIYF. As DNA, the CDR3 is TGTGCCAGCAGCCTTCACGCTCCGGGAAACACCATATATTTT.

The rearrangement uses TRBV5-4 and TRBJ1-2; 9 bases agree with TRBD1. The CDR3 sequence is 13 residues long. The V and J ends lost 3 bases and 8 bases, in that order; junction bases with no gene match: 5. Looked up from germline, CDR1 is SGHNT and CDR2 is YYREEE (reference sequence). The CDR3 spells CASSSQGARGYTF. The CDR3 nucleotides read TGTGCCAGCAGCTCACAGGGGGCTAGGGGCTACACCTTC.

The CDR3 here is CASSSDRESNYGYTF. CDR3 coding DNA: TGTGCCAGCAGTAGTGACAGGGAGTCCAACTATGGCTACACCTTC. The chain joins TRBV28 to TRBJ1-2; 7 positions match TRBD1. Germline V gene sequence: CDR1 MDHEN, CDR2 SYDVKM. The CDR3 sequence is 15 residues long. V lost 5 bases, J lost 2 bases, and 8 bases stayed unmatched.

The chain couples TRBV7-5 to TRBJ2-1; TRBD2, the table's D call, lacks a check against the DNA. TRBV7-5 is flagged as a pseudogene. The CDR3 has 12 amino acids. The CDR3 protein is CVSRRGGNEQFF. CDR3 in DNA: TGTGTCAGCCGACGAGGAGGGAATGAGCAGTTCTTC.

The rearrangement uses TRBV4-1 and TRBJ1-1; 7 bases are a match to TRBD1. The CDR3 sequence is 15 residues long. Germline CDR1 MGHRA, CDR2 YSYEKL. J was trimmed by 1 base and V by 8 bases; bases with no gene match: 10. The CDR3 bases are TGCGCCAGCGGCGTCCCGGGACAGAGGAACACTGAAGCTTTCTTT. It encodes CASGVPGQRNTEAFF.